The source of this TCR beta chain is a study of CD8+ T cells in alopecia areata. This sample's treatment: oral pan-JAK inhibitor, 5-10 mg twice daily. Once RNA had been extracted, it was reverse transcribed into cDNA to act as the sequencing template. Repertoires were generated with immunoSEQ multiplex PCR, while TCRdb's copy carries only in-frame clones and drops some. The data contain fewer than 250,000 clones, more than 55% of them singletons. Trimming left V 0 bases short and J 4 bases short, with 9 bases between. This CDR3 is built from 14 residues. Germline loops: CDR1 LNHNV, CDR2 YYDKDF (reference sequence).

This receptor was taken from a human donor with alopecia areata. The specimen comprised CD4+ T cells sorted from blood, sampled at week 4, from a patient treated with tofacitinib. J is TRBJ1-2 and V is TRBV15; no clear D gene. The CDR3: CATSRDPQSYGYTF. The DNA of the CDR3 is TGTGCCACCAGCAGAGATCCGCAGAGCTATGGCTACACCTTC.